This T cell receptor beta chain was recovered during a study of STAT3 mutations in large granular lymphocyte leukemia. Overall study context: Immunosuppressive therapy was given to more than half of T-LGLL patients.

The table came from immunoSEQ multiplex PCR; TCRdb's copy has only in-frame clones and leaves some out. The data contain roughly 29,000 clones, roughly 80% of them seen just once; the ten biggest clones take up approximately 28%. A note on this clone: Its specificity is not known.

CDR3 length: 13 amino acids. The germline gives CDR1 SQVTM, CDR2 ANQGSEA. Trimming shortened V by 6 bases and J by 2 bases, and 12 bases separated the two germline ends. Broader study findings: Every T-cell large granular lymphocyte leukemia patient had at least one immunodominant TCR beta clonotype.

Source material: peripheral blood mononuclear cells. The chain has TRBV29-1 and TRBJ2-3, with a weak D call TRBD2 (5 bases). The TCR was taken from a woman aged 45 to 65 with T-cell large granular lymphocyte leukemia. Some clones in this sample may be carry-over from other donors' samples. For the CDR3, the DNA is TGCAGCGTGTTTTGGGAGAACACAGATACGCAGTATTTT. Translated, it gives CSVFWENTDTQYF.